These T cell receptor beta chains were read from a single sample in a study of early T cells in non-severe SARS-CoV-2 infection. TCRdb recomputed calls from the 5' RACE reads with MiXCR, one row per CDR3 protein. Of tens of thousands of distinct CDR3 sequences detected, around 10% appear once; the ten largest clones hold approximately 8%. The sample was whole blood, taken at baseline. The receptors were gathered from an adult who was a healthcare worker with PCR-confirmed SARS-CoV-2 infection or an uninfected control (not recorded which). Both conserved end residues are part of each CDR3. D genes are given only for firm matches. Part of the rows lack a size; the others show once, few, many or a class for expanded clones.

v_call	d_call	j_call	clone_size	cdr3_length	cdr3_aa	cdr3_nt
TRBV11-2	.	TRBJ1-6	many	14	CASSPAQAGSPLHF	TGTGCCAGCAGCCCCGCTCAGGCGGGTTCACCCCTCCACTTT
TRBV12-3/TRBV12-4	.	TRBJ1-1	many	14	CASSLMDMNTEAFF	TGTGCCAGCAGTTTAATGGATATGAACACTGAAGCTTTCTTT
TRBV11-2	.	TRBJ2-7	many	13	CASSLAGTYEQYF	TGTGCCAGCAGCTTAGCGGGGACCTACGAGCAGTACTTC
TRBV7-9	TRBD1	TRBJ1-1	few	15	CASSFPQGPNTEAFF	TGTGCCAGCAGCTTCCCACAGGGGCCTAACACTGAAGCTTTCTTT
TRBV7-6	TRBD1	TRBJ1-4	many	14	CASSLGTVNEKLFF	TGTGCCAGCAGCCTCGGGACAGTTAATGAAAAACTGTTTTTT
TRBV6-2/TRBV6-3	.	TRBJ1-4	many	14	CASSQRGANEKLFF	TGTGCCAGCAGTCAAAGGGGGGCTAATGAAAAACTGTTTTTT
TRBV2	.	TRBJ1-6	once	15	CASSETVQTNSPLHF	TGTGCCAGCAGTGAGACCGTACAAACCAATTCACCCCTCCACTTT
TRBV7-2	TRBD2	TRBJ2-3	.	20	CASSYRLAVTPLGDTDTQYF	TGTGCCAGCAGCTACCGACTAGCGGTGACTCCGCTGGGGGACACAGATACGCAGTATTTT
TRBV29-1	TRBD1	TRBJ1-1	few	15	CSARQGVASNTEAFF	TGCAGCGCCCGACAGGGAGTAGCCTCGAACACTGAAGCTTTCTTT
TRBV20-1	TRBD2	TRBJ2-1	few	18	CSAKDGTSEEGSYNEQFF	TGCAGTGCCAAGGACGGGACTAGCGAGGAAGGGTCCTACAATGAGCAGTTCTTC
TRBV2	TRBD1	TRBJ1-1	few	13	CASSMGQASEAFF	TGTGCCAGCAGTATGGGACAGGCCTCTGAAGCTTTCTTT
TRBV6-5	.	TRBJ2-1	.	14	CASSNPSRESEQFF	TGTGCCAGCAGTAACCCATCCCGGGAGAGTGAGCAGTTCTTC
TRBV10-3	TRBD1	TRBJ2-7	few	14	CAIRTGTGAHEQYF	TGTGCCATCAGAACCGGGACAGGGGCACACGAGCAGTACTTC
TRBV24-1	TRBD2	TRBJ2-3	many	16	CATSRLAGGYTDTQYF	TGTGCCACCAGCCGCTTGGCGGGGGGCTATACAGATACGCAGTATTTT
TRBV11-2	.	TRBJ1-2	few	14	CASSLEGRPQGYTF	TGTGCCAGCAGCTTAGAGGGACGGCCCCAGGGCTACACCTTC
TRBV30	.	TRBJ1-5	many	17	CAWSVVITSLQNQPQHF	TGTGCCTGGAGCGTAGTTATAACGAGCCTTCAAAATCAGCCCCAGCATTTT
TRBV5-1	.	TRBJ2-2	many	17	CASSLELSGLGTGELFF	TGCGCCAGCAGCTTGGAGCTCTCGGGGTTAGGAACCGGGGAGCTGTTTTTT
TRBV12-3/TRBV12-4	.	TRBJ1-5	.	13	CASSQEYNQPQHF	TGTGCCAGCAGTCAGGAGTACAATCAGCCCCAGCATTTT
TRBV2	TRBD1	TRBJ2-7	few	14	CASTSGQSSYEQYF	TGTGCCAGCACCTCGGGACAGAGCTCCTACGAGCAGTACTTC
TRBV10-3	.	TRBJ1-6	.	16	CAIRGGQSSYNSPLHF	TGTGCCATCAGGGGAGGACAGAGCTCCTATAATTCACCCCTCCACTTT
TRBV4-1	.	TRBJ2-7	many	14	CASSQGTGLYEQYF	TGCGCCAGCAGCCAAGGGACGGGCCTCTACGAGCAGTACTTC
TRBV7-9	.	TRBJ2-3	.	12	CASREAGTPEYF	TGTGCCAGCAGGGAGGCCGGGACTCCCGAGTATTTT
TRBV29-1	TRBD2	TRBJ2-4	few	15	CSVGGIAGGKNIQYF	TGCAGCGTTGGTGGGATAGCGGGAGGCAAAAACATTCAGTACTTC
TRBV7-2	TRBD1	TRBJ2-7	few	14	CASSLGTGGNEQYF	TGTGCCAGCAGCTTAGGGACAGGGGGAAACGAGCAGTACTTC
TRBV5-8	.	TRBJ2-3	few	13	CASSLFSGDTQYF	TGTGCCAGCAGCTTGTTCTCCGGGGATACGCAGTATTTT
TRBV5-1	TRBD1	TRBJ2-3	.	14	CASTRTGGTDTQYF	TGCGCCAGCACCCGAACAGGGGGAACAGATACGCAGTATTTT
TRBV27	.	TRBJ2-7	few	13	CASSPGTLYEQYF	TGTGCCAGCAGCCCCGGGACCCTCTACGAGCAGTACTTC
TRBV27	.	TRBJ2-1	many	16	CASRGSWGTSYNEQFF	TGTGCCAGCAGGGGGTCCTGGGGGACCTCCTACAATGAGCAGTTCTTC
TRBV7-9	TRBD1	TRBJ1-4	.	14	CASSLTGGREKLFF	TGTGCCAGCAGCCTAACAGGGGGAAGGGAAAAACTGTTTTTT
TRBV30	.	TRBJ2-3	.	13	CAWSDRPADTQYF	TGTGCCTGGAGTGACCGACCTGCAGATACGCAGTATTTT
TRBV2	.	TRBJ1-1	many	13	CASTEGLDTEAFF	TGTGCCAGCACCGAAGGGTTGGACACTGAAGCTTTCTTT
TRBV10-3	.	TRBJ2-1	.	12	CAISDRYNEQFF	TGTGCCATCAGTGACAGGTACAATGAGCAGTTCTTC
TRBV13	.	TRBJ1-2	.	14	CASSFTGPNYGYTF	TGTGCCAGCAGCTTCACAGGCCCTAACTATGGCTACACCTTC
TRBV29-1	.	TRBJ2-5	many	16	CSVRRRTDLYQETQYF	TGCAGCGTTCGTAGAAGAACAGACTTGTACCAAGAGACCCAGTACTTC
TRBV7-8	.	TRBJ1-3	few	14	CASSPRGSENTIYF	TGTGCCAGCAGCCCCCGGGGCTCTGAAAACACCATATATTTT
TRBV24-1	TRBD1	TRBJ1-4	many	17	CATSSGTDFATNEKLFF	TGTGCCACCAGTTCCGGGACAGACTTTGCAACTAATGAAAAACTGTTTTTT
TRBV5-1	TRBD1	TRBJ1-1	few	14	CASSLDRGWTEAFF	TGCGCCAGCAGCTTGGACAGGGGCTGGACTGAAGCTTTCTTT
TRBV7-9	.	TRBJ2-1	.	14	CASSVTSGTREQFF	TGTGCCAGCAGCGTTACGTCGGGTACGCGTGAGCAGTTCTTC
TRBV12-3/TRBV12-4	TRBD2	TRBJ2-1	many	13	CASSPGLPHEQFF	TGTGCCAGCAGTCCGGGACTACCTCATGAGCAGTTCTTC
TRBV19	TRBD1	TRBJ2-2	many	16	CASSGQGALRTGELFF	TGTGCCAGTAGCGGACAGGGGGCCTTAAGAACCGGGGAGCTGTTTTTT
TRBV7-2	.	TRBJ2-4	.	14	CASSPGTDGSIQYF	TGTGCCAGCAGTCCAGGGACGGACGGGAGCATTCAGTACTTC